The clone carrying this T cell receptor beta chain was recorded once. The antigen is not known. These data originate in a study of chemoradiotherapy in HPV16-positive cancers. At the level of the study: Candidate HPV-specific T-cell clones and common TCR motifs came from functional assays in a couple of HPV16-positive patients. Findings and caveats of the study: The functional HPV-specific definition rests on just two HPV16-positive patients. Non-HPV-specific T cells did not expand in tumors during treatment, whereas candidate HPV-specific clones and E7-related motifs did. HPV-responsive T-cell expansion during chemoradiotherapy was linked to improved recurrence-free survival in HPV16-positive patients.

Assay used: immunoSEQ multiplex PCR; TCRdb lists only in-frame clones, some missing. Seen here are some 34,000 clones, over 80% observed once, and the top ten hold 3% to 4.5%. Germline CDR1 SGHDT, CDR2 YYEEEE. With 3 bases removed from V and 4 bases from J, the gap between germline ends came to 22 bases. The CDR3 runs to 17 residues. The chain combines TRBV5-6 with TRBJ1-1; a possible D gene is TRBD1 (5 bases). This material consisted of blood, taken from a patient who underwent chemoradiotherapy. The origin of this receptor is a human donor with HPV-associated anogenital cancer. For the CDR3, the DNA is TGTGCCAGCAGCTACCCACGGCGAGGTGGGGACGCCACTGAAGCTTTCTTT. Protein: CASSYPRRGGDATEAFF.